This TCR beta chain was identified during a study of blood T cell repertoires in COVID-19. Turning to the study itself: Specimens from acute and convalescent COVID-19 originated in the United States, Italy and Spain. Sample material is recorded as cDNA or gDNA derived from T cells, B-cell-depleted T cells, or PBMCs.

Authors' methods: Using reference gene primer amplification, nucleated cell counts were estimated. Sequenced by immunoSEQ multiplex PCR; TCRdb stores in-frame clones only, minus some. V and J calls and clone size are copied from that table; D and trimming were computed from the DNA. The sample has over 35,000 clones, just under 85% seen once; the top ten hold 24%. The sample holds one count of this clone. The source is a human donor with acute or convalescent COVID-19. The donor label of this sample is uncertain. The sample consisted of peripheral blood.

DNA of the CDR3: TGTGCCAGCTCACCATGGCAACAGCACAATGAGCAGTTCTTC. Its protein is CASSPWQQHNEQFF. The genes are TRBV18 and TRBJ2-1; D gene ambiguous. The CDR3 length is 14 residues. The V gene lost 2 bases and the J gene lost 5 bases, with 10 bases spanning the gap. From germline, CDR1 is KGHSH and CDR2 LQKENI.